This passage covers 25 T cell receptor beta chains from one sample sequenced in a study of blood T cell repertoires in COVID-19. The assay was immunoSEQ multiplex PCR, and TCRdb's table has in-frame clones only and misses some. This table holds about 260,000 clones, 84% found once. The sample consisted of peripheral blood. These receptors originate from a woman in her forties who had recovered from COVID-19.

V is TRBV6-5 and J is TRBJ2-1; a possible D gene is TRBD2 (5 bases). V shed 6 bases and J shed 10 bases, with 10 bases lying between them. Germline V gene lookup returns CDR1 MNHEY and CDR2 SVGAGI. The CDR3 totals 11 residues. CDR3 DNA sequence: TGTGCCAGCAGCCGAGGGTTCGAGCAGTTCTTC. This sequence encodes CASSRGFEQFF.

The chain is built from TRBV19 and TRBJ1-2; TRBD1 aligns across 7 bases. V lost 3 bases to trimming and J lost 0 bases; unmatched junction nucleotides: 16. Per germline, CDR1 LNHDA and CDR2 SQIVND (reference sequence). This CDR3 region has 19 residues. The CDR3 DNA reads TGTGCCAGTAGTATCCGCAATCTTCTTTGGGACAGCCCTAACTATGGCTACACCTTC. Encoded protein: CASSIRNLLWDSPNYGYTF.

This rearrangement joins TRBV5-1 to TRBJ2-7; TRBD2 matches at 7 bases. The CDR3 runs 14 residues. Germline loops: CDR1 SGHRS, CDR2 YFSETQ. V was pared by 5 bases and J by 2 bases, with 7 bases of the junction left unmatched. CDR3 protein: CASRSVGGTYEQYF. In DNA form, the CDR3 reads TGCGCCAGCAGGTCAGTCGGGGGGACCTACGAGCAGTACTTC.

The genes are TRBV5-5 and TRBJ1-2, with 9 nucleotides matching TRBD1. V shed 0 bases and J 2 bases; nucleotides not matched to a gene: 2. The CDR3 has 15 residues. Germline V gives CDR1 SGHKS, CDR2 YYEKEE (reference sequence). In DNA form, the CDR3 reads TGTGCCAGCAGCTTGGTAGGGACAGGGAACTATGGCTACACCTTC. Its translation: CASSLVGTGNYGYTF.

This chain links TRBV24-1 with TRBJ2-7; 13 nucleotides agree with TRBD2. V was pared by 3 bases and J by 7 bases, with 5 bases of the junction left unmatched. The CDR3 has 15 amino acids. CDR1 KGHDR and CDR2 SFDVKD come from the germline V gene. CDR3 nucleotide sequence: TGTGCCACCAGTGATCCCGGGACTAGCGGGGTAGAGCAGTACTTC. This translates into CATSDPGTSGVEQYF.

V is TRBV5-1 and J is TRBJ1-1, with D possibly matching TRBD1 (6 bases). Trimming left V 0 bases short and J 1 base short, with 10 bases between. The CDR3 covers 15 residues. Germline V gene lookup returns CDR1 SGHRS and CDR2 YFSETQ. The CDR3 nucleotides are TGCGCCAGCAGCTTGGAACAGGGCGGGAACACTGAAGCTTTCTTT. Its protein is CASSLEQGGNTEAFF.

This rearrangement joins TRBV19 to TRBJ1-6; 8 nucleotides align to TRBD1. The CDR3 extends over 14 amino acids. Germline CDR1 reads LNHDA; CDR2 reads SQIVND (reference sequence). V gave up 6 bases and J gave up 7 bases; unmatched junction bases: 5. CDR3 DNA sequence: TGTGCCAGTAGCAAAAACAGGGGGAATTCACCCCTCCACTTT. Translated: CASSKNRGNSPLHF.

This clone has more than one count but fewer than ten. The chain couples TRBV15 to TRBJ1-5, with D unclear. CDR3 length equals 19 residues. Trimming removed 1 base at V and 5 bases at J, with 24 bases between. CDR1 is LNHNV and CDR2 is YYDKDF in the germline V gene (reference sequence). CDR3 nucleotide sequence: TGTGCCACCAGCAGAGTGTATGTCTCCCTATCACTTAACTATCAGCCCCAGCATTTT. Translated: CATSRVYVSLSLNYQPQHF.

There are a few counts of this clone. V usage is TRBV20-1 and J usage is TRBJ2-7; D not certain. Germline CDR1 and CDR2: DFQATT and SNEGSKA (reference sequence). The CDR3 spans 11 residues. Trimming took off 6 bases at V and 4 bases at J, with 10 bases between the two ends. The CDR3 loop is CSAEPTYEQYF. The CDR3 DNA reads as TGCAGTGCGGAGCCCACTTACGAGCAGTACTTC.

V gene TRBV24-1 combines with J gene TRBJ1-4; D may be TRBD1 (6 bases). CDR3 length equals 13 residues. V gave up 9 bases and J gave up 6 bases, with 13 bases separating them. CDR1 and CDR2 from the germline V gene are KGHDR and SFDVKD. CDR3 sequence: CATSPGHDEKLFF. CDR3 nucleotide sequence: TGTGCCACCTCCCCGGGACACGATGAAAAACTGTTTTTT.

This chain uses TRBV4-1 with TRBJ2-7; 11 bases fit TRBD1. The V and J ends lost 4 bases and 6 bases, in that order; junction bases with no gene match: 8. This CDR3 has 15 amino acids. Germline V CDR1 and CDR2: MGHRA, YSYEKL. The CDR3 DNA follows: TGCGCCAGCAGCCGGACGGACAGGGGGCGGTTCGAGCAGTACTTC. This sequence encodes CASSRTDRGRFEQYF.

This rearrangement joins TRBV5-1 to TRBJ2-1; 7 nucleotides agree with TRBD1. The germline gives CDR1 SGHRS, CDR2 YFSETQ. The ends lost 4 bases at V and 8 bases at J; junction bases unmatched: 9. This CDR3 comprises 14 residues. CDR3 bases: TGCGCCAGCAGCCCGCCACGACAGGGCCATGAGCAGTTCTTC. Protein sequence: CASSPPRQGHEQFF.

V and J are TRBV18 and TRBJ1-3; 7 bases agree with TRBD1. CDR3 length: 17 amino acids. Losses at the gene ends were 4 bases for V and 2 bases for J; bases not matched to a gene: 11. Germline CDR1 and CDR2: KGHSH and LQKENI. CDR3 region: CASSLGSGTAAGNTIYF. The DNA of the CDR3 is TGTGCCAGCTCACTCGGGTCAGGGACAGCGGCTGGAAACACCATATATTTT.

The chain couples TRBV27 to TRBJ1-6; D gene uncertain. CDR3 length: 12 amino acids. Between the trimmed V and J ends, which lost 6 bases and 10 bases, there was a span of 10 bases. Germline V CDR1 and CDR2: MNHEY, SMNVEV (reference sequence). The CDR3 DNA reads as TGTGCCAGCAGGGAGTCGGGGTCACCCCTCCACTTT. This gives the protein CASRESGSPLHF.

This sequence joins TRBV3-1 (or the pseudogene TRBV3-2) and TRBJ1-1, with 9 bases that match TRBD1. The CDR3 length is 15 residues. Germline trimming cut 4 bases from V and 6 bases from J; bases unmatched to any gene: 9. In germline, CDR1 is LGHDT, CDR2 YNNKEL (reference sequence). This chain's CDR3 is CASSPSTGGYSEAFF. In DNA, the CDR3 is TGTGCCAGCAGCCCTAGTACAGGGGGCTATTCTGAAGCTTTCTTT.

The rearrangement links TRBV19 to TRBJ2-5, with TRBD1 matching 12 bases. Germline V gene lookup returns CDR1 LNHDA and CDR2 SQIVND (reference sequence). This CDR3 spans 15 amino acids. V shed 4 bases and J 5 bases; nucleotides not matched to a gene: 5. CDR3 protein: CASSRGTGGYETQYF. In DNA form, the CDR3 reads TGTGCCAGTAGTAGGGGGACAGGGGGCTATGAGACCCAGTACTTC. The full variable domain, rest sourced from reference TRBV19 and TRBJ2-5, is DGGITQSPKYLFRKEGQNVTLSCEQNLNHDAMYWYRQDPGQGLRLIYYSQIVNDFQKGDIAEGYSVSREKKESFPLTVTSAQKNPTAFYLCASSRGTGGYETQYFGPGTRLLVL.

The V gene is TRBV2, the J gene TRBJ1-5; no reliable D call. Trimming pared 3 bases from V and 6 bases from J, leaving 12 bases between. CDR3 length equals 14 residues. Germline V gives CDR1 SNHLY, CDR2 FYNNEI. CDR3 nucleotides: TGTGCCAGCAGTGACTTGAGTTCCCTTCAGCCCCAGCATTTT. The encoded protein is CASSDLSSLQPQHF.

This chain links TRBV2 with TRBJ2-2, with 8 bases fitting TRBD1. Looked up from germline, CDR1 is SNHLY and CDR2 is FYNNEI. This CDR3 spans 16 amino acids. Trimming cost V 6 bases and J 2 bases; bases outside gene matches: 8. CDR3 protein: CASSGTGTGNTGELFF. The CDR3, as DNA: TGTGCCAGCAGCGGGACCGGGACAGGAAACACCGGGGAGCTGTTTTTT.

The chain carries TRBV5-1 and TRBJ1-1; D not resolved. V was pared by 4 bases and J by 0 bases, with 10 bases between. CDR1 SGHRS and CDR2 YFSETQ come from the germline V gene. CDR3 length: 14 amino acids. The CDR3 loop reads CASSLRLMNTEAFF. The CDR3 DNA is TGCGCCAGCAGCCTCAGGCTAATGAACACTGAAGCTTTCTTT.

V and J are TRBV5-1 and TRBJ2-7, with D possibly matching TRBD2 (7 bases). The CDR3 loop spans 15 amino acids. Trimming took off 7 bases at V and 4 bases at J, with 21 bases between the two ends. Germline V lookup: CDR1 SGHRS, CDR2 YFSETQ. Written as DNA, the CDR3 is TGCGCCAGCTCACAGGGAGGGGAGACTTGGTACGAGCAGTACTTC. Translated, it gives CASSQGGETWYEQYF.

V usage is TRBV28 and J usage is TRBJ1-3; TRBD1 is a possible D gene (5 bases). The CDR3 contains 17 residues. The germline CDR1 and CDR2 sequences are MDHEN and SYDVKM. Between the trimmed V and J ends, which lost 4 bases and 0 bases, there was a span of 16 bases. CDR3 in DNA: TGTGCCAGCAGTTCTCCCTTGGGCAGGGCCTCTGGAAACACCATATATTTT. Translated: CASSSPLGRASGNTIYF.

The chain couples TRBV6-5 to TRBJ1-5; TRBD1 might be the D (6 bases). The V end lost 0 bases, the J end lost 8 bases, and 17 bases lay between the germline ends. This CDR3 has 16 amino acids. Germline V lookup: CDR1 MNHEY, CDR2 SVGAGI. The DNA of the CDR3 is TGTGCCAGCAGTTACTCGTACAGGGAAGCCCAGGAGCCCCAGCATTTT. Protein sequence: CASSYSYREAQEPQHF.

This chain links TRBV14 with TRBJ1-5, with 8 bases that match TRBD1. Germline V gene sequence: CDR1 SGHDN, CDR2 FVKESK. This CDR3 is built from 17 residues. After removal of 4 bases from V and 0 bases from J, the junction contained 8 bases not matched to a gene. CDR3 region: CASSRLRDRNSNQPQHF. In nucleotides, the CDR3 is TGTGCCAGCAGCCGACTTCGGGACAGGAATAGCAATCAGCCCCAGCATTTT.

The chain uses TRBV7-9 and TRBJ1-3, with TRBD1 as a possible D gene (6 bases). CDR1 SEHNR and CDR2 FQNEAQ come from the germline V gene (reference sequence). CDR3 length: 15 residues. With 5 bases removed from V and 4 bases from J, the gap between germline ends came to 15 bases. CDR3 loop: CASSPAGTLGNTIYF. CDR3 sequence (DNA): TGTGCCAGCAGCCCCGCCGGGACATTGGGAAACACCATATATTTT.

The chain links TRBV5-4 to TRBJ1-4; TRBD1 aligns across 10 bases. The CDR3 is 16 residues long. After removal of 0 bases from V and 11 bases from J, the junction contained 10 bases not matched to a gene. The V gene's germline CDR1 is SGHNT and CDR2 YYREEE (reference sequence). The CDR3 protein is CASSLAPTMTGGKLFF. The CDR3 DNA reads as TGTGCCAGCAGCTTGGCGCCCACTATGACAGGGGGCAAACTGTTTTTT.